This T cell receptor beta chain was identified during a study of shared clonotypes between healthy human individuals (dated by TCRdb to the early 2020s). Some background on the complete study: The cohort comprised two women and a few men aged 18 to 49 years. For each donor, CD4 naive and CD4 memory were each run on three plates, CD8 naive on two plates, and CD8 memory on one plate. The study deeply sequenced blood TCR repertoires of about 5 healthy adults to estimate repertoire size and the extent of clonotype sharing between individuals. Libraries were prepared and TCR repertoires were sequenced by different laboratories using diverse techniques, in order to increase sequencing depth and limit assay-specific biases. Each donor's leukapheresis produced roughly between about 0.8 and 10 billion PBMCs. The study at large found these results: Clonotypes shared by all four sorted-subset donors showed higher generation probabilities than non-shared clonotypes. Sampling was limited to blood, and TCR repertoires in tissue likely differ from TCR repertoires in blood. Naive subsets generally had larger estimated clonotype richness than memory subsets. Based on pairwise subsampling, the degree of clonotype sharing among donors was expected to be affected by sequencing depth. Even with the large sequencing depth, rarefaction of the sorted-subset datasets indicated that sequencing was incomplete. Across several donors, about 4.5% of naive CD4, around 3.5% of naive CD8, 2.3% of memory CD4, and around 0.4% of memory CD8 clonotypes were shared. Because the study included only a small number of donors, the genetic and exposure-history diversity represented was limited.

Healthy HIV-negative adults with no recently reported acute infections or vaccinations were included as donors. All donors were Caucasian adults living in Nashville, Tennessee, USA. CD8 memory samples were composed of magnetically selected CD45RO+ cells combined with CCR7-negative CD45RA+ effector memory (TemRA) cells. After blood collection by leukapheresis, PBMCs were isolated using Ficoll-Histopaque density gradient centrifugation and then cryopreserved in the vapor phase of liquid nitrogen. Analytical flow cytometry was used to check the purity and quantity of every magnetically sorted T cell population. Each sorted fraction had its genomic DNA isolated and then quantified by UV absorbance on a Nanodrop 2000c. TCR CDR3 regions were amplified from genomic DNA by multiplex PCR using the deep immunoSEQ assay. For each cell subset, the extracted genomic DNA was distributed evenly across all wells of several immunoSEQ 96-well plates, and each plate served as one replicate. For sorted subsets, each replicate PCR was loaded with approximately 190 ng genomic DNA, equivalent to 32,000 or so T cell genomes. Purified libraries were measured with a Qubit 3.0 fluorometer, size-checked on a Bioanalyzer 2100, and measured again with the KAPA Library Quantification kit. Every immunoSEQ 96-well plate was sequenced on a dedicated single-read 150-cycle Illumina NextSeq 550 flow cell. The authors' pipeline ran thus. Because the immunoSEQ output included only junctional sequences and no quality scores, the filtering could not be the same as the filtering used for full-length reads. To assign V/J genes and CDR3, sequences were annotated against IMGT germline references using PyIR, a Python wrapper for IgBLAST v1.9. Reads were filtered out if the reads had weak V/J assignments (E-value above 1e-6), no CDR3, stop codons, out-of-frame junctions, or ambiguous translated residues. V3J clonotypes were defined as sequences sharing an identical inferred V gene, J gene, and CDR3 amino acid sequence. The percentage overlap between two repertoires was calculated by dividing the number of shared unique clonotypes by the size of the smaller repertoire. Repertoire richness was assessed with RTK rarefaction, the Chao1 estimator, and Recon v2.1 estimates of unobserved clonotypes. Generation probabilities for all TCRbeta clonotypes obtained by the gDNA method from a few donors were computed using OLGA. This is the immuneACCESS table as TCRdb keeps it, with only in-frame sequences that have V and J called. A part of the clones is gone; compared with another copy, unresolved V genes explain less than half, and the rest is unexplained. The V and J calls and the clone size are those of that table, but D and trimming were determined from the DNA. Present in this sample are 400,000 or so clones, about 96% of which were seen just once. The top ten clones comprise approximately 0.3% of the sample.

In the case of this clone: The antigen this receptor binds is unknown. Within one base of it there is no much larger clone, and no base qualities were kept.

Taken from the germline V gene, the CDR1 and CDR2 loops are SNHLY and FYNNEI. Germline trimming: 8 bases from V, 7 bases from J; junction bases outside gene matches: 8. From the cysteine through the phenylalanine, the CDR3 covers 15 amino acids. The read is trimmed to its CDR3 DNA, 45 bases read in frame from base 1. Here the chain combines TRBV2 and TRBJ2-1; 13 junctional bases match TRBD2. This sequence originates from a man aged 25 to 40 in good health. Sequences were obtained from memory CD8+ T cells sorted from blood. According to the study, the label for this sample's cell subset or site signals: CD45RO+ cells pooled with CCR7-negative TemRA cells. The CDR3 is CASGTGLAGMNEQFF. The nucleotide sequence reads as follows: TGTGCCAGCGGGACGGGACTAGCGGGAATGAATGAGCAGTTCTTC.